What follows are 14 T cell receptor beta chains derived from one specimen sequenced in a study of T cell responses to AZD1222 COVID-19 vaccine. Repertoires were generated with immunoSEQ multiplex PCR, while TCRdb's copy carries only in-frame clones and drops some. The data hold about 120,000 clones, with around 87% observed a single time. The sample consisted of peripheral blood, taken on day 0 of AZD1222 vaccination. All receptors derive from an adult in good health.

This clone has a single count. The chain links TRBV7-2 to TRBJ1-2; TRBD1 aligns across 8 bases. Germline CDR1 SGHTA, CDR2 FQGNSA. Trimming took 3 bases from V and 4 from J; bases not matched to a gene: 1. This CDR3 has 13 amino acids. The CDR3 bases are TGTGCCAGCAGCTTGGGACAGGTCTATGGCTACACCTTC. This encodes CASSLGQVYGYTF. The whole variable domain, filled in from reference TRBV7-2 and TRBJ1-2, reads GAGVSQSPSNKVTEKGKDVELRCDPISGHTALYWYRQSLGQGLEFLIYFQGNSAPDKSGLPSDRFSAERTGGSVSTLTIQRTQQEDSAVYLCASSLGQVYGYTFGSGTRLTVV.

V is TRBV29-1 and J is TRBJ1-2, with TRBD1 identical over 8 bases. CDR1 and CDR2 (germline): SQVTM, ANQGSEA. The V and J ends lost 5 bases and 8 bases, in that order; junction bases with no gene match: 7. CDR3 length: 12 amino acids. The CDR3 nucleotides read TGCAGCGTTACCCAGGGGGCGCGGGGCTACACCTTC. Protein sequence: CSVTQGARGYTF.

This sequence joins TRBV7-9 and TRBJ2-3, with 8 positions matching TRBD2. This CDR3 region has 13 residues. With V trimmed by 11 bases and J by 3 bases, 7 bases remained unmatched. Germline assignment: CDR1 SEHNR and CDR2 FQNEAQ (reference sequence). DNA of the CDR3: TGTGCCTGCGGAGAGCGGGAGACAGATACGCAGTATTTT. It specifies CACGERETDTQYF.

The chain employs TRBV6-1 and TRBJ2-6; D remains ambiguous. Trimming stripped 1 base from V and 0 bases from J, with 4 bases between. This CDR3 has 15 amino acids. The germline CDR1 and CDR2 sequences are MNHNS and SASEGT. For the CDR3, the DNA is TGTGCCAGCAGTGAAGAGAACTCTGGGGCCAACGTCCTGACTTTC. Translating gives CASSEENSGANVLTF.

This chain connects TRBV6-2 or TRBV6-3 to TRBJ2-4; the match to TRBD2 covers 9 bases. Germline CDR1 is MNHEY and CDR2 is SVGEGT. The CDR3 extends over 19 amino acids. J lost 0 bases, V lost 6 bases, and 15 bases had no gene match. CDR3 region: CASSRRWVAGEIAKNIQYF. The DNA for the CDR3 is TGTGCCAGCAGCCGTCGCTGGGTAGCGGGAGAGATAGCCAAAAACATTCAGTACTTC.

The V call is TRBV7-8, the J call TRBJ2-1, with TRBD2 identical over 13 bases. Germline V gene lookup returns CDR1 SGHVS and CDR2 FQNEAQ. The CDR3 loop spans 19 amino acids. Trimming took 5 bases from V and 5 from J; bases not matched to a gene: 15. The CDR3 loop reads CASSARQRLTSGGNNEQFF. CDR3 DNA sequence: TGTGCCAGCAGCGCCAGACAGCGGCTGACTAGCGGGGGGAACAATGAGCAGTTCTTC.

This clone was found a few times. The CDR3, as DNA: TGCGCCAGCAGCCAGACAGGGGTCTATGGCTACACCTTC. It translates to CASSQTGVYGYTF. V and J are TRBV4-3 and TRBJ1-2; 8 nucleotides line up with TRBD1. V trimming: 3 bases; J trimming: 4 bases; junction bases outside the gene matches: 1. CDR3 length: 13 amino acids. Germline V gene data show CDR1 as LGHNA and CDR2 as YSLEER.

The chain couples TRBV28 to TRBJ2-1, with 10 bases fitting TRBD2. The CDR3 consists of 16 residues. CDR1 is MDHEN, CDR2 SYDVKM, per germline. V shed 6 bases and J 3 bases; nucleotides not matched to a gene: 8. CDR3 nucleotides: TGTGCCAGCAGCCCGCTCCGGACTAGCGGCTACAATGAGCAGTTCTTC. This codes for CASSPLRTSGYNEQFF.

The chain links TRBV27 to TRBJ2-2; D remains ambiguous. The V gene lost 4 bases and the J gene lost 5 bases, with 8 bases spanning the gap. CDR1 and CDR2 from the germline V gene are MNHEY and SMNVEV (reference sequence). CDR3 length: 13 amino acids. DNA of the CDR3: TGTGCCAGCAGTTGGTCAGGTACCGGGGAGCTGTTTTTT. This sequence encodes CASSWSGTGELFF.

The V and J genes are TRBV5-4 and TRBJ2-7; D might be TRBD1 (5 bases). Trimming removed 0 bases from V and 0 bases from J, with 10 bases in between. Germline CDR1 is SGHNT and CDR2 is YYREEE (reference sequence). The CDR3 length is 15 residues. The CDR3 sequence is CASSLGGQSSYEQYF. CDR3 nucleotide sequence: TGTGCCAGCAGCTTGGGGGGCCAAAGCTCCTACGAGCAGTACTTC.

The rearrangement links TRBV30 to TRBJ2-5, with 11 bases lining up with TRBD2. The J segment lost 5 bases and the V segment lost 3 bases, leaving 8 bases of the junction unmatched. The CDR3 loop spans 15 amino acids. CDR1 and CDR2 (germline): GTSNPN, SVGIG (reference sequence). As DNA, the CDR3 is TGTGCCTGGAGCCGGGTAGCGGGGGGGCTGGAGACCCAGTACTTC. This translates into CAWSRVAGGLETQYF.

The CDR3 loop is CASSFGPFRDYTF. In DNA form, the CDR3 reads TGTGCCAGCAGTTTCGGACCCTTTCGGGACTACACCTTC. This chain uses TRBV6-2 or TRBV6-3 with TRBJ1-2; D is unresolved. The ends were cut back, 4 bases at V and 10 bases at J, with 16 bases in the middle. Germline V CDR1 and CDR2: MNHEY, SVGEGT. This CDR3 is built from 13 residues.

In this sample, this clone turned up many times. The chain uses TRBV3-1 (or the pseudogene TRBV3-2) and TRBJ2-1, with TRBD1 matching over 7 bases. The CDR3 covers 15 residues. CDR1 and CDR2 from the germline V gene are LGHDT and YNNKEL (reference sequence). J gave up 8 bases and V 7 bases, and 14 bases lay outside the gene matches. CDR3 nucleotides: TGTGCCAGCAACCTCCGGGACAGTGCTCTTGATGAGCAGTTCTTC. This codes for CASNLRDSALDEQFF.

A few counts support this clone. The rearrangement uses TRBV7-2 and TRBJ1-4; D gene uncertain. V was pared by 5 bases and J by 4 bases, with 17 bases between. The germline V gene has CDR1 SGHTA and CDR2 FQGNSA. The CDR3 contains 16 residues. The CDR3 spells CASSPLGRFDNEKLFF. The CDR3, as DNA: TGTGCCAGCAGCCCCCTGGGCAGGTTTGATAATGAAAAACTGTTTTTT.